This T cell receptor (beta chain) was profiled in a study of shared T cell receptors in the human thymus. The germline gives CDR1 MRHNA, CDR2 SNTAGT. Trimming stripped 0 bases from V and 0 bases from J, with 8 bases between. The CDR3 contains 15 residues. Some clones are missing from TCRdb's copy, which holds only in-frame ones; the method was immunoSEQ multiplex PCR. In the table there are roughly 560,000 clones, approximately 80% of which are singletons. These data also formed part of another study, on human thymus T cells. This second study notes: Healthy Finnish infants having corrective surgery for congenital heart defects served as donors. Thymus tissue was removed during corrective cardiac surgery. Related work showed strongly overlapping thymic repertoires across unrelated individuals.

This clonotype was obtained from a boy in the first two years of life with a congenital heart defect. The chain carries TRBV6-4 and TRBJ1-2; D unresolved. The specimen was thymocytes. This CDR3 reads CASSDSKCANYGYTF. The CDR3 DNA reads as TGTGCCAGCAGTGACTCGAAGTGCGCTAACTATGGCTACACCTTC.